Following are 25 T cell receptor beta chains from one sample sequenced in a study of beta chain features in type 1 diabetes. Findings of the study overall: Significant though moderate, a shortening of TCRB CDR3s appeared in all four CD4+ subsets of Type 1 diabetes patients.

The sequenced template was cDNA made from the entire isolated RNA. This table comes from immunoSEQ multiplex PCR, and its TCRdb copy is limited to in-frame clones, with some not included. The table lists hundreds of thousands of clones, about an eighth of them singletons. Their target antigens are unknown. The specimen was naive CD4+ T cells from blood. All receptors come from a man in his late teens or twenties with type 1 diabetes.

This clone has a handful of counts. The V gene is TRBV6-6, the J gene TRBJ2-1; the match to TRBD2 covers 9 bases. This CDR3 spans 16 amino acids. J was trimmed by 8 bases and V by 2 bases; bases with no gene match: 10. The germline V gene encodes CDR1 MNHNY and CDR2 SVGAGI (reference sequence). CDR3 in DNA: TGTGCCAGCAGTTACGACTCAGGACTAGCGCCGGATGAGCAGTTCTTC. This gives the protein CASSYDSGLAPDEQFF.

This clone was counted a few times. The chain joins TRBV6-1 to TRBJ2-3, with 7 positions matching TRBD2. CDR3 size: 15 residues. Germline CDR1 MNHNS, CDR2 SASEGT. J gave up 7 bases and V 7 bases, and 14 bases lay outside the gene matches. CDR3 in DNA: TGTGCCAGCACCAAGGGAGGGCTAGGGACCAATACGCAGTATTTT. Its protein product is CASTKGGLGTNTQYF.

The rearrangement uses TRBV18 and TRBJ2-5; D perhaps matches TRBD2 (6 bases). CDR3 length: 15 residues. Looked up from germline, CDR1 is KGHSH and CDR2 is LQKENI. With 3 bases removed from V and 2 bases from J, the gap between germline ends came to 13 bases. The CDR3 protein is CASSPSAGTQETQYF. CDR3 DNA sequence: TGTGCCAGCTCACCTTCCGCCGGGACTCAAGAGACCCAGTACTTC.

The chain has TRBV15 and TRBJ1-1, with D unresolved. V gave up 1 base and J gave up 0 bases, with 9 bases separating them. This CDR3 spans 15 amino acids. Per germline, CDR1 LNHNV and CDR2 YYDKDF (reference sequence). CDR3 DNA: TGTGCCACCAGCAGAGCACGGGTGGTGAACACTGAAGCTTTCTTT. It codes for CATSRARVVNTEAFF.

The chain uses TRBV6-5 and TRBJ1-6; 8 nucleotides align to TRBD1. Looked up from germline, CDR1 is MNHEY and CDR2 is SVGAGI. V lost 0 bases and J lost 7; bases outside the gene matches: 2. This CDR3 has 15 residues. CDR3 sequence: CASSYSGQANSPLHF. The CDR3 nucleotides are TGTGCCAGCAGTTACTCGGGACAGGCGAATTCACCCCTCCACTTT.

This clone was picked up a small number of times. V gene TRBV2 combines with J gene TRBJ1-4; D not certain. The germline CDR1 and CDR2 sequences are SNHLY and FYNNEI. CDR3 length equals 14 residues. The V and J ends lost 7 bases and 0 bases respectively, with 9 bases between them. The CDR3 protein is CASTTAATNEKLFF. Written as DNA, the CDR3 is TGTGCCAGCACCACGGCGGCAACTAATGAAAAACTGTTTTTT.

The CDR3, as DNA: TGTGCCAGCAGTGCACCCGACCATGGCTACACCTTC. This translates into CASSAPDHGYTF. This rearrangement joins TRBV28 to TRBJ1-2; unclear D gene. CDR3 size: 12 residues. V lost 5 bases, J lost 6 bases, and 10 bases lay in between. Germline V CDR1 and CDR2: MDHEN, SYDVKM.

This clone was counted only a few times. J is TRBJ1-2 and V is TRBV29-1; D gene uncertain. The germline V gene encodes CDR1 SQVTM and CDR2 ANQGSEA. V lost 2 bases, J lost 1 base, and 8 bases lay in between. The CDR3 is made up of 13 amino acids. The CDR3 here is CSVETEFNYGYTF. As DNA, the CDR3 is TGCAGCGTTGAAACGGAATTTAACTATGGCTACACCTTC. Full variable domain (remainder filled in from reference TRBV29-1 and TRBJ1-2): SAVISQKPSRDICQRGTSLTIQCQVDSQVTMMFWYRQQPGQSLTLIATANQGSEATYESGFVIDKFPISRPNLTFSTLTVSNMSPEDSSIYLCSVETEFNYGYTFGSGTRLTVV.

V gene TRBV30 combines with J gene TRBJ2-5, with 10 bases matching TRBD1. Germline V lookup: CDR1 GTSNPN, CDR2 SVGIG (reference sequence). The J segment lost 5 bases and the V segment lost 5 bases, leaving 8 bases of the junction unmatched. The CDR3 extends over 14 amino acids. CDR3 region: CAWGPGTGAETQYF. CDR3 sequence (DNA): TGTGCCTGGGGGCCCGGGACAGGGGCTGAGACCCAGTACTTC.

This clone was recorded a few times. The chain has TRBV28 and TRBJ2-7; a weak D match, TRBD1 (5 bases). Trimming took off 8 bases at V and 1 base at J, with 12 bases between the two ends. The germline gives CDR1 MDHEN, CDR2 SYDVKM. The CDR3 is 13 amino acids. CDR3 bases: TGTGCCAGCCTCGACAGATTATCCTACGAGCAGTACTTC. This gives the protein CASLDRLSYEQYF.

The chain uses TRBV18 and TRBJ2-5; 8 positions match TRBD2. The ends lost 0 bases at V and 4 bases at J; junction bases unmatched: 7. CDR1 is KGHSH, CDR2 LQKENI, per germline. The CDR3 totals 16 residues. This CDR3 is CASSPPEGLGRETQYF. The DNA of the CDR3 is TGTGCCAGCTCACCACCGGAGGGACTAGGGAGAGAGACCCAGTACTTC.

This clone was seen just once. CDR3 sequence: CASSRVYTEAFF. The CDR3 DNA follows: TGTGCCAGTAGCCGGGTCTACACTGAAGCTTTCTTT. The chain links TRBV19 to TRBJ1-1; D gene uncertain. From germline, CDR1 is LNHDA and CDR2 SQIVND (reference sequence). V lost 6 bases and J lost 3, with 8 bases in between. This CDR3 has 12 amino acids.

The chain is built from TRBV5-1 and TRBJ2-3; D is possibly TRBD1 (6 bases). V lost 0 bases and J lost 0, with 11 bases in between. The germline gives CDR1 SGHRS, CDR2 YFSETQ. CDR3 size: 16 residues. The CDR3 region has the DNA TGCGCCAGCAGCTTGGGGACAGACACTAGCACAGATACGCAGTATTTT. This encodes CASSLGTDTSTDTQYF. Full variable domain (missing parts from reference TRBV5-1 and TRBJ2-3): KAGVTQTPRYLIKTRGQQVTLSCSPISGHRSVSWYQQTPGQGLQFLFEYFSETQRNKGNFPGRFSGRQFSNSRSEMNVSTLELGDSALYLCASSLGTDTSTDTQYFGPGTRLTVL.

This clone was observed a handful of times. The same CDR3 is also encoded by other DNA sequences in this sample. The rearrangement uses TRBV29-1 and TRBJ1-2; D is possibly TRBD1 (6 bases). Germline V gives CDR1 SQVTM, CDR2 ANQGSEA. The germline V and J ends were trimmed by 4 bases and 6 bases, with 6 bases remaining between them. The CDR3 contains 10 residues. Here the CDR3 reads CSVGQDGYTF. In DNA, the CDR3 is TGCAGCGTTGGACAGGATGGCTACACCTTC.

This chain uses TRBV25-1 with TRBJ1-1, with D maybe TRBD1 (6 bases). From germline, CDR1 is MGHDK and CDR2 SYGVNS. V lost 2 bases and J lost 3, with 13 bases in between. The CDR3 runs to 15 residues. CDR3: CASSETGALDTEAFF. The CDR3 DNA reads as TGTGCCAGCAGTGAAACGGGGGCTTTAGACACTGAAGCTTTCTTT.

The sample holds a few counts of this clone. The chain couples TRBV13 to TRBJ2-3, with 7 bases fitting TRBD2. The CDR3 is 17 residues long. Germline V gene lookup returns CDR1 PRHDT and CDR2 FYEKMQ (reference sequence). V lost 5 bases, J lost 1 base, and 12 bases stayed unmatched. The CDR3 reads CASSPSASSGGTDTQYF. DNA of the CDR3: TGTGCCAGCAGCCCTAGTGCGTCTAGCGGAGGCACAGATACGCAGTATTTT.

This clone has just a few counts. A read error may account for a junction end that differs from germline. The chain joins TRBV7-7 to TRBJ2-5; 13 bases match TRBD2. The length of the CDR3 is 16 residues. CDR1 is SSHAT and CDR2 is FNYEAQ in the germline V gene (reference sequence). The CDR3 here is CASSRGLAGAAETQYF. The DNA of the CDR3 is TGTGCTAGCAGCCGTGGACTAGCGGGGGCGGCGGAGACCCAGTACTTC. The entire variable domain, with the rest obtained from reference TRBV7-7 and TRBJ2-5, is as follows: GAGVSQSPRYKVTKRGQDVTLRCDPISSHATLYWYQQALGQGPEFLTYFNYEAQPDKSGLPSDRFSAERPEGSISTLTIQRTEQRDSAMYRCASSRGLAGAAETQYFGPGTRLLVL.

The CDR3 loop reads CASSLQQGGPDTQYF. The CDR3 nucleotides read TGTGCCAGCAGTTTACAACAGGGGGGACCGGATACGCAGTATTTT. The chain uses TRBV28 and TRBJ2-3; 8 bases are a match to TRBD1. This CDR3 contains 15 residues. Losses at the gene ends were 2 bases for V and 6 bases for J; bases not matched to a gene: 7. Germline assignment: CDR1 MDHEN and CDR2 SYDVKM. The complete variable domain, with remaining parts taken from reference TRBV28 and TRBJ2-3, reads DVKVTQSSRYLVKRTGEKVFLECVQDMDHENMFWYRQDPGLGLRLIYFSYDVKMKEKGDIPEGYSVSREKKERFSLILESASTNQTSMYLCASSLQQGGPDTQYFGPGTRLTVL.

This clone was counted a few times. The rearrangement links TRBV30 to TRBJ1-2; 7 nucleotides line up with TRBD1. CDR1 GTSNPN and CDR2 SVGIG come from the germline V gene (reference sequence). The CDR3 loop spans 12 amino acids. The CDR3 DNA follows: TGTGCGTATACAGGGGACCACTATGGCTACACCTTC. It encodes CAYTGDHYGYTF.

V usage is TRBV2 and J usage is TRBJ1-5; 7 nucleotides align to TRBD1. Germline lookup yields CDR1 SNHLY and CDR2 FYNNEI. Trimming at V came to 6 bases and at J to 4 bases, leaving 3 bases not matched to a gene. This CDR3 has 13 residues. CDR3 in DNA: TGTGCCAGCAGATACAGGGGAAATCAGCCCCAGCATTTT. It codes for CASRYRGNQPQHF.

The chain has TRBV6-1 and TRBJ1-1, with D possibly TRBD1 on 6 matching bases. The V end lost 7 bases, the J end lost 11 bases, and 20 bases lay between the germline ends. Per germline, CDR1 MNHNS and CDR2 SASEGT. This CDR3 has 13 amino acids. CDR3 amino acids: CASMRDILLRAFF. The CDR3 nucleotides read TGTGCCAGCATGAGGGACATCCTGCTTCGGGCTTTCTTT.

This clone was counted a few times. This chain connects TRBV30 to TRBJ1-1; tentatively, D is TRBD1 (6 bases). Trimming left V 3 bases short and J 2 bases short, with 13 bases between. CDR1 is GTSNPN and CDR2 is SVGIG in the germline V gene (reference sequence). The CDR3 runs 14 residues. Here the CDR3 DNA reads TGTGCCTGGAGAGGAACAGGGACCAACACTGAAGCTTTCTTT. Protein: CAWRGTGTNTEAFF.

The chain links TRBV7-7 to TRBJ2-1; D may be TRBD1 or TRBD2 (6 bases each). Germline V gene sequence: CDR1 SSHAT, CDR2 FNYEAQ (reference sequence). There are 13 residues in the CDR3. Trimming pared 2 bases from V and 6 bases from J, leaving 8 bases between. This CDR3 is CASSLSGANEQFF. CDR3 bases: TGTGCCAGCAGCTTATCGGGGGCCAATGAGCAGTTCTTC.

This chain joins TRBV7-2 and TRBJ1-1; a weak D match, TRBD1 (5 bases). V was shortened by 5 bases and J by 4 bases, with 17 bases between the two germline ends. The germline CDR1 and CDR2 sequences are SGHTA and FQGNSA. This CDR3 spans 15 amino acids. The CDR3 region is CASSQMRGVLTEAFF. CDR3 coding DNA: TGTGCCAGCAGCCAAATGAGGGGCGTTCTCACTGAAGCTTTCTTT.

This clone was counted only a few times. The chain combines TRBV5-6 with TRBJ1-2; D perhaps matches TRBD1 (5 bases). Per germline, CDR1 SGHDT and CDR2 YYEEEE. V lost 2 bases and J lost 4, with 12 bases in between. The CDR3 has 14 residues. Here the CDR3 reads CASSLSRQSYGYTF. The CDR3 DNA reads TGTGCCAGCAGCTTATCCCGACAGAGCTATGGCTACACCTTC. Filled out from reference TRBV5-6 and TRBJ1-2, the complete variable domain reads DAGVTQSPTHLIKTRGQQVTLRCSPKSGHDTVSWYQQALGQGPQFIFQYYEEEERQRGNFPDRFSGHQFPNYSSELNVNALLLGDSALYLCASSLSRQSYGYTFGSGTRLTVV.